This T cell receptor beta chain came from a study of blood T cells in healthy people across ages. CDR1 is SQVTM, CDR2 ANQGSEA, per germline. The CDR3 covers 14 residues. Comments on this clonotype: At one boundary the junction diverges from the germline segment, which might be a read error.

A J-beta primer mix and a sample-barcoded 5' primer were used in a second PCR of roughly 7 to 12 cycles. TCRdb reprocessed the 5' RACE reads via MiXCR and lists one record per CDR3 protein. Among approximately 900,000 distinct CDR3 sequences listed, about 27% were seen once. The same sample was also used in a study of T cells of mothers and their children. That investigation notes: There were over 8.5 million TCR beta CDR3 reads from each mother and about 3.1 million from each child. Related mother-child pairs shared slightly more overlap than unrelated pairs, but the difference was non-significant.

The J gene is TRBJ2-2, the V gene TRBV29-1; TRBD1 matches at 7 bases. The material sequenced was blood. This TCR was recovered from a woman aged 40 to 50 in good health. CDR3 sequence (DNA): TGCAGCGTTGCCGGGACAGAGAACACCGGGGAGCGGTTTTTT. This sequence encodes CSVAGTENTGERFF.